One T cell receptor (beta chain) is described in this entry. The antigen is unknown. The sample is drawn from a study of long-term antiretroviral therapy in people with HIV. Study-level information: Specimens dating back about a decade before the 2015 immediate-ART recommendation are the oldest included.

Germline CDR1 and CDR2: SGDLS and YYNGEE. This CDR3 spans 20 amino acids. Trimming removed 4 bases from V and 6 bases from J, with 31 bases in between. Study-wide results and caveats: Controls exceeded HIV repertoires in CDR3 length range. Pre-ART clonal expansion yielded clones that dominated the repertoire at all time points.

An immunoSEQ assay, version v3.0, was performed at survey level. Generated by immunoSEQ multiplex PCR, the TCRdb table keeps only in-frame clones and is missing some. The table includes tens of thousands of clones, roughly four fifths detected once. This chain connects TRBV9 to TRBJ2-2, with a possible D match to TRBD2 (6 bases). This TCR derives from a man aged 25-45 years with HIV. The sample consisted of unsorted PBMCs, taken 0.7 years before starting antiretroviral therapy. The CDR3 sequence: CASSSRPPRRGGLSAGELFF. In nucleotides, the CDR3 is TGTGCCAGCAGCTCCCGACCCCCACGAAGGGGAGGATTATCGGCCGGGGAGCTGTTTTTT.